The rows below give T cell receptor beta chains drawn from one sample of a study of CD8+ T cells in alopecia areata. Profiled with immunoSEQ multiplex PCR; TCRdb holds only in-frame clones, not every one. Of 100,000 to 150,000 clones listed, roughly 54% are singletons. This material consisted of CD4+ T cells sorted from blood, taken at week 0. All receptors derive from a human donor with alopecia areata. CDR3s leave out the opening cysteine and the closing phenylalanine or tryptophan.

v_call	j_call	cdr3_length	cdr3_aa
TRBV30	TRBJ2-1	10	AWSRQLNEQF
TRBV5-1	TRBJ1-4	11	ASSGTQNEKLF
TRBV7-2	TRBJ2-7	13	ASSLRAGESYEQY
TRBV2	TRBJ1-1	11	ASSEDRGRVAF
TRBV6-5	TRBJ2-5	14	ASSYLPSGREETQY
TRBV4-1	TRBJ1-2	12	ASSQGGYNYGYT
TRBV5-1	TRBJ2-5	13	ASNKGDRVQETQY
TRBV7-2	TRBJ1-2	13	ASSPGQVGWDGYT
TRBV27	TRBJ2-5	11	ASKPPGVETQY
TRBV9	TRBJ2-5	12	ASSVGGDEETQY
TRBV7-2	TRBJ2-2	14	ASSLSGGTNTGELF
TRBV9	TRBJ2-7	12	ASSVAWQGNEQY
TRBV9	TRBJ1-1	13	ASSVAAVENTEAF
TRBV7-2	TRBJ2-7	13	ATGGRDEVSYEQY
TRBV5-1	TRBJ2-1	12	ASSEGESYNEQF
TRBV15	TRBJ1-5	11	ATSRDHNQPQH
TRBV7-2	TRBJ1-1	12	ASSLGTVNTEAF
TRBV10-3	TRBJ2-7	12	AISGTSGIYEQY
TRBV14	TRBJ1-2	15	ASSQDQGGGANYGYT
TRBV5-1	TRBJ2-3	9	ASSLGDTQY
TRBV5-1	TRBJ1-5	12	ASSLAGKDQPQH
TRBV6-6	TRBJ2-7	6	AGTGGY
TRBV19	TRBJ1-2	13	ASSPRSSGNYGYT
TRBV7-2	TRBJ2-5	13	ASSPQPTSGTTQY
TRBV7-2	TRBJ2-1	14	ASSLESTSGASGLF
TRBV7-3	TRBJ2-3	12	ASRPTFLTDTQY
TRBV7-2	TRBJ2-7	10	ASRTTGREQY
TRBV7-2	TRBJ2-1	12	ASSLGTSGGAQF
TRBV7-9	TRBJ1-2	12	ASSLAAPNYGYT
TRBV7-2	TRBJ2-5	10	ASSAERETQY
TRBV5-1	TRBJ1-6	13	ASSLGDGGGSPLH
TRBV11-2	TRBJ1-5	14	ASSLVGGNSNQPQH
TRBV9	TRBJ2-7	12	ASSVGLANYEQY
TRBV9	TRBJ2-3	15	ASSTLRTSGGTDTQY
TRBV6-5	TRBJ2-7	11	ASRTGQAYEQY
TRBV5-4	TRBJ2-1	11	ASSLWVTNEQF
TRBV11-2	TRBJ2-1	11	ASGRQEGTEQF
TRBV7-9	TRBJ2-7	13	ASSPQAGQTYEQY
TRBV5-6	TRBJ2-5	10	ASSLSGETQY
TRBV5-1	TRBJ1-5	12	ASSPGQGGQPQH
TRBV9	TRBJ1-1	13	ASSVVYEGFTEAF
TRBV19	TRBJ1-1	15	ASRRSGTGREGTEAF
TRBV27	TRBJ2-2	15	ASSLTLSGGATGELF
TRBV27	TRBJ2-7	12	ASSLSGRTYEQY
TRBV5-1	TRBJ1-4	13	ASTLGVQGNEKLF
TRBV10-3	TRBJ2-1	12	ATSAQGPLNEQF
TRBV4-3	TRBJ2-3	16	ASSPRLAGGMGADTQY
TRBV6-6	TRBJ1-2	14	ASSSVPSGANYGYT
TRBV7-9	TRBJ1-2	11	ASSSQGNYGYT
TRBV9	TRBJ2-1	13	ASSVRTGVNNEQF